This T cell receptor (beta chain) was obtained from a study of T cells in Graves' hyperthyroidism and ophthalmopathy. What was amplified from RNA transcripts were TCR beta CDR3 regions. Using the HTBI primer set, a first-round RT-PCR was run on the TCR CDR3. MiXCR, applied by TCRdb to the multiplex PCR reads, yields one record per CDR3 protein. The data contain roughly 420,000 distinct CDR3 sequences, 15% to 18% of them singletons. The CDR3 totals 10 residues. The V gene's germline CDR1 is DFQATT and CDR2 SNEGSKA (reference sequence). The V gene lost 2 bases and the J gene lost 10 bases, with 6 bases spanning the gap. Points from the study as a whole: For ophthalmopathy, model prediction preceded onset by a median about 6.4 months. Blood held most thyroid clonotypes expanded above 0.001 frequency.

Ten or more counts support this clonotype. What it binds is not known. Stable hyperthyroidism: no ophthalmopathy progression over 18 months of follow-up. Clinical symptoms, serum thyroxine, TRAb, thyroid ultrasound and orbital computed tomography established diagnosis. This TCR was sampled from a woman younger than 35 with Graves' hyperthyroidism. Sequencing used blood. The chain employs TRBV20-1 and TRBJ2-1, with D hard to call. CDR3 residues: CSARRQEQFF. CDR3 in DNA: TGCAGTGCTAGACGGCAGGAGCAGTTCTTC.